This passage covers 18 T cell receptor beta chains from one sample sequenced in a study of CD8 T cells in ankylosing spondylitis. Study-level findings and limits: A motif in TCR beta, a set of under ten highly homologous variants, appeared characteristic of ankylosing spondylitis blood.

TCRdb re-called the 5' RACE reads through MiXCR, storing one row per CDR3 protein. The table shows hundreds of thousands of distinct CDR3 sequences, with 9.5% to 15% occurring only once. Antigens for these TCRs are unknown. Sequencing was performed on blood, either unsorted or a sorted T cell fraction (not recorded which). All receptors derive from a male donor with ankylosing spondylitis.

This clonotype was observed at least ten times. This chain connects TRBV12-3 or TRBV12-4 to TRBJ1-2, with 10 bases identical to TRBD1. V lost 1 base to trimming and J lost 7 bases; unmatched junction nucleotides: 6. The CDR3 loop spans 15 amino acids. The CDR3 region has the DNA TGTGCCAGCAGTTTAGGGACAGGGGGAGTAAGTGGCTACACCTTC. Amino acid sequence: CASSLGTGGVSGYTF.

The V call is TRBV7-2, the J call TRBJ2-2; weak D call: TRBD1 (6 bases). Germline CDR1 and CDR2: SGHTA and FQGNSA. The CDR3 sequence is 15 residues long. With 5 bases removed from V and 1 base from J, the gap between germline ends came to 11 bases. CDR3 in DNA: TGTGCCAGCAGCGAGAAGGACAGGAACACCGGGGAGCTGTTTTTT. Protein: CASSEKDRNTGELFF.

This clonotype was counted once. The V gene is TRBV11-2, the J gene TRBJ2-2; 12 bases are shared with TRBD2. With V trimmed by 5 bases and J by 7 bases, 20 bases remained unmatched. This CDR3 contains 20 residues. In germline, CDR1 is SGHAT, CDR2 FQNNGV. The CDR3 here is CASSLDPPGLAGFVGGELFF. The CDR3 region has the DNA TGTGCCAGCAGCCTCGACCCCCCCGGACTAGCGGGATTTGTAGGCGGGGAGCTGTTTTTT.

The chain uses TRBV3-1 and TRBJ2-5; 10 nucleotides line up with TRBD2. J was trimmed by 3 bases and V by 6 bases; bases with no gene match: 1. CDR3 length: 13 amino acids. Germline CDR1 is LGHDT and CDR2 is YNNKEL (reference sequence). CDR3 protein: CASRLAGEETQYF. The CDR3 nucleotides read TGTGCCAGCAGGCTAGCGGGAGAAGAGACCCAGTACTTC.

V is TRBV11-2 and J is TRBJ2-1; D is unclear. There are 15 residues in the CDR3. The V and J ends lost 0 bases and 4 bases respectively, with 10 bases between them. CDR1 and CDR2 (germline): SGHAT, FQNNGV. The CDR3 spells CASSLDGNFYNEQFF. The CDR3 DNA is TGTGCCAGCAGCTTAGATGGTAACTTTTACAATGAGCAGTTCTTC.

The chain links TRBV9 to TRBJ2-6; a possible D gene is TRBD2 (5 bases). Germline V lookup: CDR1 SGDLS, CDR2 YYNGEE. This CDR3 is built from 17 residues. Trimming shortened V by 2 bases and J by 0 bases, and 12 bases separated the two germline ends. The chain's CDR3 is CASSVRDTGSGANVLTF. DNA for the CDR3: TGTGCCAGCAGCGTTCGGGATACCGGCTCTGGGGCCAACGTCCTGACTTTC.

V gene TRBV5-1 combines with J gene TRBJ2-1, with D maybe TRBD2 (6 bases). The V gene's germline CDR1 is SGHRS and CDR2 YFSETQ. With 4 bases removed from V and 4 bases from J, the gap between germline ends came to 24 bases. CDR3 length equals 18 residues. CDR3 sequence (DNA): TGCGCCAGCAGCCCCGGTGGGGGGAGCGTGCCGCCTTACAATGAGCAGTTCTTC. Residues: CASSPGGGSVPPYNEQFF. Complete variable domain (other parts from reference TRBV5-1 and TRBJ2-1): KAGVTQTPRYLIKTRGQQVTLSCSPISGHRSVSWYQQTPGQGLQFLFEYFSETQRNKGNFPGRFSGRQFSNSRSEMNVSTLELGDSALYLCASSPGGGSVPPYNEQFFGPGTRLTVL.

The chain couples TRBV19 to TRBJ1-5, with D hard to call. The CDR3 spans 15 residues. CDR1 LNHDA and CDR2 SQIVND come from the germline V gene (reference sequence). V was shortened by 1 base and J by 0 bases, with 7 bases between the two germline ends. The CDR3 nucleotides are TGTGCCAGTAGTATAGCGGAGAATAGCAATCAGCCCCAGCATTTT. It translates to CASSIAENSNQPQHF.

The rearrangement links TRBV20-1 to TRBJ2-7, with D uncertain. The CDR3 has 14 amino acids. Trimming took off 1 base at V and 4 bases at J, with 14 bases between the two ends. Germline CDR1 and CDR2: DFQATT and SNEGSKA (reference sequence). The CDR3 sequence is CSARAFRIGYEQYF. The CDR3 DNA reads TGCAGTGCTAGAGCGTTTCGTATAGGGTACGAGCAGTACTTC.

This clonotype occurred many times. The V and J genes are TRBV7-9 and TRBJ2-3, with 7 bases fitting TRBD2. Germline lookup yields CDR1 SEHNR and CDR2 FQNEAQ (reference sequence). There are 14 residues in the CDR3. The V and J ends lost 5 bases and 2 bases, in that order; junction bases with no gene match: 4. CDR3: CASSPGLNTDTQYF. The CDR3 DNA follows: TGTGCCAGCAGCCCGGGACTAAACACAGATACGCAGTATTTT.

The CDR3 DNA follows: TGTGCCAGCAGCGCCAGGGGGCTTGTCGATACGCAGTATTTT. Protein product: CASSARGLVDTQYF. This chain links TRBV7-6 with TRBJ2-3; 8 nucleotides match TRBD1. This CDR3 spans 14 amino acids. The J segment lost 6 bases and the V segment lost 5 bases, leaving 7 bases of the junction unmatched. CDR1 is SGHVS, CDR2 FNYEAQ, per germline.

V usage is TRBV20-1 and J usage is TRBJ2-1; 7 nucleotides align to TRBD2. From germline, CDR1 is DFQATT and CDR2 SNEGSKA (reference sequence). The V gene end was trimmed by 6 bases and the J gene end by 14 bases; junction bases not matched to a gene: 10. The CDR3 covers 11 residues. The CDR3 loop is CSAETGLVKFF. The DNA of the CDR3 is TGCAGTGCAGAAACAGGACTAGTGAAGTTCTTC.

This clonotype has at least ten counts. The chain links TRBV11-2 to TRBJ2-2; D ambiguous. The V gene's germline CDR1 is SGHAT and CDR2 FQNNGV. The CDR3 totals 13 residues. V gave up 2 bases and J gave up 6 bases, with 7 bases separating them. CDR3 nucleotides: TGTGCCAGCAGCTTAAGTGGTGCCGGGGAGCTGTTTTTT. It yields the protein CASSLSGAGELFF.

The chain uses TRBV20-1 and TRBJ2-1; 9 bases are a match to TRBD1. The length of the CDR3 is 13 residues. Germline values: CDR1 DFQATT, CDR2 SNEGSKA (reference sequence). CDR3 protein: CSSRTGVYNEQFF. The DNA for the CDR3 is TGCAGCAGCCGGACAGGGGTATACAATGAGCAGTTCTTC.

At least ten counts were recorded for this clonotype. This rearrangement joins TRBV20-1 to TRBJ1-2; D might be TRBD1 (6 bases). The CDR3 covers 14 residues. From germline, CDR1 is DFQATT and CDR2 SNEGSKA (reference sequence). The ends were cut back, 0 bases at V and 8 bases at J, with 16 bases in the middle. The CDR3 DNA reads TGCAGTGCTAGAGATAGTGGGGGCCGGGGGGGCTACACCTTC. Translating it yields CSARDSGGRGGYTF.

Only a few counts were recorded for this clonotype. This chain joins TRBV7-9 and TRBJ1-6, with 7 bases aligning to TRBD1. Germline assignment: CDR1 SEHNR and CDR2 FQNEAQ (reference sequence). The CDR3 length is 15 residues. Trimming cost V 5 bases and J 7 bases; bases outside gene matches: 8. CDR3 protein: CASSQRQGGNSPLHF. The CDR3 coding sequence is TGTGCCAGCAGCCAACGACAGGGAGGAAATTCACCCCTCCACTTT.

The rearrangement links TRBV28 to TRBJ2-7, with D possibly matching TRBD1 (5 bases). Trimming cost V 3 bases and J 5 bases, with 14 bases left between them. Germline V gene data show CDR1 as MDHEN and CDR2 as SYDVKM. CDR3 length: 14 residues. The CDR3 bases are TGTGCCAGCAGTTTCAGACAAAAGGGGCACGAGCAGTACGTC. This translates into CASSFRQKGHEQYV.

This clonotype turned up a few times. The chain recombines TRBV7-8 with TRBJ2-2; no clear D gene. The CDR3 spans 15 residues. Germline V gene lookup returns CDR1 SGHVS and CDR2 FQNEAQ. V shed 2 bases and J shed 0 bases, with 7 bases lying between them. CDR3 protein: CASSLYPANTGELFF. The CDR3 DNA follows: TGTGCCAGCAGCTTATATCCCGCGAACACCGGGGAGCTGTTTTTT.